Shown below are 3 T cell receptor beta chains from a single sample sequenced in a study of T cells in Graves' hyperthyroidism and ophthalmopathy (dated by TCRdb to the late 2010s). The method behind the library was multiplex PCR. TCRdb names Illumina HiSeq 2000 as the instrument used. Amplification of TCR beta CDR3 regions was carried out from RNA transcripts. For the first round of RT-PCR on the TCR CDR3, the HTBI primer set was used together with the Qiagen OneStep RT-PCR kit. TCRdb redid the processing of the public reads, applying fastp at Q25 and MiXCR, and retained in-frame beta chains. CDR3 protein duplicates are merged, each entry listing the most common genes and DNA. This sample has about 560,000 distinct CDR3 sequences in its table, and less than 15% of those were observed once. The ten largest account for approximately 13% of the sample. Sample: blood. The origin of the receptors is a woman in her thirties or forties with Graves' hyperthyroidism.

This clonotype was seen only a few times. This chain uses TRBV19 with TRBJ2-1; D might be TRBD1 (6 bases). CDR1 and CDR2 from the germline V gene are LNHDA and SQIVND (reference sequence). This CDR3 is 11 amino acids long. V shed 6 bases and J shed 8 bases, with 8 bases lying between them. The CDR3 nucleotides are TGTGCCAGTAGCACAGGGCATGAGCAGTTCTTC. The encoded protein is CASSTGHEQFF.

This clonotype was seen repeatedly, ten times or more. This CDR3 reads CATSSSGGSSYEQYF. CDR3 nucleotides: TGTGCCACCAGCAGTAGTGGCGGGAGCTCCTACGAGCAGTACTTC. The chain couples TRBV15 to TRBJ2-7; 7 bases match TRBD2. Germline values: CDR1 LNHNV, CDR2 YYDKDF (reference sequence). This CDR3 is built from 15 residues. V gave up 3 bases and J gave up 0 bases; unmatched junction bases: 5.

The V and J genes are TRBV15 and TRBJ2-7; 11 bases fit TRBD1. This CDR3 has 13 residues. J lost 7 bases, V lost 5 bases, and 4 bases had no gene match. CDR1 LNHNV and CDR2 YYDKDF come from the germline V gene (reference sequence). The CDR3 region is CATSGQGAGEQYF. In DNA, the CDR3 is TGTGCCACCAGCGGACAGGGGGCCGGGGAGCAGTACTTC.